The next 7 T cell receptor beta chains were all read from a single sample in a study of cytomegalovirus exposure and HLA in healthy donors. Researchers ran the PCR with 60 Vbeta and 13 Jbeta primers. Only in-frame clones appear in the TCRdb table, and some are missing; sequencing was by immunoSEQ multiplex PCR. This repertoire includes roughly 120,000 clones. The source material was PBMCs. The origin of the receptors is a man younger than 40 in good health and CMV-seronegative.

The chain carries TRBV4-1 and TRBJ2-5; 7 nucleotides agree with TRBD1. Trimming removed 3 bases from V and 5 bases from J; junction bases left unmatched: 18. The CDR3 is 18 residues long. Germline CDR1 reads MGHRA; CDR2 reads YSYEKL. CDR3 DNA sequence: TGCGCCAGCAGCCAGGGTCCTTTGGGGACAGCCAACAGCGAGACCCAGTACTTC. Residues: CASSQGPLGTANSETQYF.

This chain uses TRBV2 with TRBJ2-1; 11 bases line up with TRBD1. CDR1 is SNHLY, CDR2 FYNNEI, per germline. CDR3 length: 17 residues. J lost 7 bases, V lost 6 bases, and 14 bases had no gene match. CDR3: CASRARDRGTRKNEQFF. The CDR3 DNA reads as TGTGCCAGCAGGGCTCGGGACAGGGGGACTAGAAAAAATGAGCAGTTCTTC.

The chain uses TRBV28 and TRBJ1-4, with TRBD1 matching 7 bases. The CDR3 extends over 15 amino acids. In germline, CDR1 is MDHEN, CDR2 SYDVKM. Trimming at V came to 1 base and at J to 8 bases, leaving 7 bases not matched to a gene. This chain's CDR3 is CASSLYRGFREKLFF. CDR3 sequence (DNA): TGTGCCAGCAGTTTATACAGGGGCTTCCGGGAAAAACTGTTTTTT. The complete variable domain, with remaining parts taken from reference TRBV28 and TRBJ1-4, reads DVKVTQSSRYLVKRTGEKVFLECVQDMDHENMFWYRQDPGLGLRLIYFSYDVKMKEKGDIPEGYSVSREKKERFSLILESASTNQTSMYLCASSLYRGFREKLFFGSGTQLSVL.

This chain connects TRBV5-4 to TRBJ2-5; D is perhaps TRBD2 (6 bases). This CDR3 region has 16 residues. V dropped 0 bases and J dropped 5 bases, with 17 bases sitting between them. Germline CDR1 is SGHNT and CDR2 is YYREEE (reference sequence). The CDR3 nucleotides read TGTGCCAGCAGCTTGGTGGGGACTCCCGTGGGGGAGACCCAGTACTTC. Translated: CASSLVGTPVGETQYF.

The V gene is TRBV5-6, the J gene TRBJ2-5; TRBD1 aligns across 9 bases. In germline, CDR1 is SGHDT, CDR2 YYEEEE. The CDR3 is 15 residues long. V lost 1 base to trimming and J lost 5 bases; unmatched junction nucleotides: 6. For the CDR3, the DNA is TGTGCCAGCAGCTTGCGGGACAGGGTGGCTGAGACCCAGTACTTC. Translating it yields CASSLRDRVAETQYF.

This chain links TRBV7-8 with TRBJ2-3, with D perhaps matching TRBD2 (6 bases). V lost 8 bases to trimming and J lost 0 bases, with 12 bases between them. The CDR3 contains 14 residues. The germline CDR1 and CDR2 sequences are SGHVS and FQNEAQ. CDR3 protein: CASARLESTDTQYF. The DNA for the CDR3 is TGTGCCAGCGCCAGACTAGAAAGCACAGATACGCAGTATTTT.

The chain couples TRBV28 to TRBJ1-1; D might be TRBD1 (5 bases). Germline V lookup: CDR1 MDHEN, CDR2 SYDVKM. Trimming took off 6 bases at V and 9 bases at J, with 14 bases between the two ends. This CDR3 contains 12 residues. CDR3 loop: CASRPDRSQAFF. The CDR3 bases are TGTGCCAGCAGACCTGACAGATCCCAAGCTTTCTTT. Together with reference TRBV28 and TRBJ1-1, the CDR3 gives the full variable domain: DVKVTQSSRYLVKRTGEKVFLECVQDMDHENMFWYRQDPGLGLRLIYFSYDVKMKEKGDIPEGYSVSREKKERFSLILESASTNQTSMYLCASRPDRSQAFFGQGTRLTVV.